A selection of T cell receptor beta chains follows, all from one sample in a study of CD8+ T cells in alopecia areata. Some clones are missing from TCRdb's copy, which holds only in-frame ones; the method was immunoSEQ multiplex PCR. Of 220,000 or so clones listed, about 53% are singletons. The material was CD4+ T cells sorted from blood, obtained at week 0. The source of these receptors is a human donor with alopecia areata. Each CDR3 is given with its conserved first and last residue. D genes are given only for firm matches. Clone size is not always given. Where it is, it says once, few, many or a class for expanded clones.

J gene | V gene | D gene | clone size | CDR3 protein | CDR3 DNA
TRBJ2-7 | TRBV28 | . | . | CASSSLVGYEQYF | TGTGCCAGCAGTTCCTTGGTGGGCTACGAGCAGTACTTC
TRBJ2-4 | TRBV19 | . | few | CASSVHREESIQYF | TGTGCCAGTAGTGTCCACAGGGAGGAAAGCATTCAGTACTTC
TRBJ2-7 | TRBV27 | . | . | CASSPDPGHPPYEQYF | TGTGCCAGCTCTCCCGATCCGGGACACCCACCCTACGAGCAGTACTTC
TRBJ1-1 | TRBV9 | . | . | CASGGLTPEAFF | TGTGCCAGCGGCGGACTTACTCCTGAAGCTTTCTTT
TRBJ1-2 | TRBV9 | . | . | CASSVESRSYTF | TGTGCCAGCAGCGTAGAGTCTAGGAGCTACACCTTC
TRBJ1-1 | TRBV4-2 | . | . | CASSQVSGAPPEAFF | TGTGCCAGCAGCCAAGTGTCAGGGGCTCCACCTGAAGCTTTCTTT
TRBJ2-5 | TRBV29-1 | . | . | CSVRSGAETQYF | TGCAGCGTTAGATCCGGGGCGGAGACCCAGTACTTC
TRBJ2-7 | TRBV30 | TRBD2 | . | CAWRIAGAYEQYF | TGTGCCTGGAGGATAGCGGGAGCCTACGAGCAGTACTTC
TRBJ1-5 | TRBV7-8 | . | once | CASSSDRSVLSNQPQHF | TGTGCCAGCAGCTCCGACAGGTCCGTCCTAAGCAATCAGCCCCAGCATTTT
TRBJ2-4 | TRBV7-9 | . | . | CASSPGTRAYF | TGTGCCAGCAGCCCCGGGACCAGGGCGTACTTC
TRBJ1-2 | TRBV19 | . | . | CASSIARSYGYTF | TGTGCCAGTAGTATAGCCCGTTCCTATGGCTACACCTTC
TRBJ2-7 | TRBV9 | . | . | CASSHGGLSYEQYF | TGTGCCAGCAGCCACGGGGGCCTCTCCTACGAGCAGTACTTC
TRBJ1-6 | TRBV7-8 | . | . | CASSFRDIRRSLHF | TGTGCCAGCAGCTTCCGGGACATCAGAAGGTCCCTCCACTTT
TRBJ2-1 | TRBV2 | TRBD1 | few | CASLSRTGRNEQFF | TGTGCCAGCCTCTCGAGGACAGGGCGGAATGAGCAGTTCTTC
TRBJ1-1 | TRBV14 | . | few | CASSQVYAGGRSEAFF | TGTGCCAGCAGCCAAGTGTATGCGGGGGGCAGGAGTGAAGCTTTCTTT
TRBJ2-7 | TRBV5-1 | TRBD2 | . | CASSHTSASSYEQYF | TGCGCCAGCAGCCATACTAGCGCGAGCTCCTACGAGCAGTACTTC
TRBJ1-2 | TRBV7-9 | . | . | CASSLGAKVMGYTF | TGTGCCAGCAGCTTGGGGGCGAAGGTTATGGGCTACACCTTC
TRBJ2-1 | TRBV2 | . | once | CASRGHIHSYNEQFF | TGTGCCAGCAGAGGACACATACATTCCTACAATGAGCAGTTCTTC
TRBJ2-1 | TRBV6-1 | TRBD2 | . | CASGRERGTYNEQFF | TGTGCCAGCGGCCGGGAGCGGGGGACCTACAATGAGCAGTTCTTC
TRBJ2-6 | TRBV30 | . | few | CAWSVRGSGANVLTF | TGTGCCTGGAGTGTACGAGGGAGCGGGGCCAACGTCCTGACTTTC
TRBJ2-2 | TRBV30 | TRBD1 | . | CAWAGTVNTGELFF | TGTGCCTGGGCCGGGACAGTGAACACCGGGGAGCTGTTTTTT
TRBJ2-7 | TRBV7-3 | . | . | CASSSGGRGYEQYF | TGTGCCAGCAGTTCAGGTGGGCGAGGATACGAGCAGTACTTC
TRBJ2-5 | TRBV29-1 | TRBD2 | . | CSAARTSGRAGTQYF | TGCAGCGCCGCCAGGACTAGCGGGAGGGCCGGGACCCAGTACTTC
TRBJ2-1 | TRBV29-1 | . | . | CSVVSVDEQFF | TGCAGCGTTGTAAGTGTGGATGAGCAGTTCTTC
TRBJ1-2 | TRBV6-4 | . | . | CASRSEGGYGYTF | TGTGCCAGCCGATCAGAAGGCGGCTATGGCTACACCTTC
TRBJ2-7 | TRBV29-1 | TRBD2 | few | CSALKLAGVSYEQYF | TGCAGCGCCCTGAAGCTAGCGGGAGTCTCCTACGAGCAGTACTTC
TRBJ2-1 | TRBV7-6 | . | few | CASSLLQGTSRGHEQFF | TGTGCCAGCAGCTTACTACAAGGGACTTCGAGAGGGCATGAGCAGTTCTTC
TRBJ2-1 | TRBV6-5 | . | . | CASSSQVKRYEQFF | TGTGCCAGCAGTTCCCAAGTAAAGCGGTATGAGCAGTTCTTC
TRBJ2-7 | TRBV30 | TRBD2 | . | CAWSVQASGRAVGQYF | TGTGCCTGGAGTGTACAGGCTAGCGGGAGGGCCGTGGGGCAGTACTTC
TRBJ1-4 | TRBV11-2 | TRBD1 | . | CASSPQGANEKLFF | TGTGCCAGCAGCCCACAGGGGGCTAATGAAAAACTGTTTTTT
TRBJ1-2 | TRBV30 | . | . | CAWSALLGYTF | TGTGCCTGGAGTGCCCTTCTTGGCTACACCTTC
TRBJ2-4 | TRBV27 | TRBD2 | . | CASSSLGGGNIAKNIQYF | TGTGCCAGCAGTTCCCTAGGCGGGGGTAACATAGCCAAAAACATTCAGTACTTC
TRBJ2-4 | TRBV2 | . | . | CASSGQGSNIQYF | TGTGCCAGCAGTGGGCAGGGGTCTAACATTCAGTACTTC
TRBJ2-7 | TRBV29-1 | . | few | CSVGDTPYEQYF | TGCAGCGTTGGGGACACTCCCTACGAGCAGTACTTC
TRBJ1-4 | TRBV23-1 | TRBD1 | . | CASSQGGGPNEKLFF | TGCGCCAGCAGTCAAGGAGGGGGCCCTAATGAAAAACTGTTTTTT
TRBJ1-2 | TRBV7-9 | . | . | CASSLGPLGASRGYTF | TGTGCCAGCAGCTTAGGGCCCCTGGGGGCGAGTCGAGGCTACACCTTC
TRBJ1-1 | TRBV29-1 | TRBD1 | few | CSVVTTGGNTEAFF | TGCAGCGTCGTAACCACAGGGGGGAACACTGAAGCTTTCTTT
TRBJ2-3 | TRBV9 | . | . | CASNLDGLRTDTQYF | TGTGCCAGCAACTTAGATGGCCTCCGAACAGATACGCAGTATTTT
TRBJ1-1 | TRBV29-1 | . | . | CSAGVVNTEAFF | TGCAGCGCAGGTGTGGTGAACACTGAAGCTTTCTTT
TRBJ2-1 | TRBV6-5 | TRBD2 | . | CASSYGGTSGKNEQFF | TGTGCCAGCAGTTATGGAGGGACTAGCGGGAAAAATGAGCAGTTCTTC
TRBJ2-7 | TRBV18 | . | . | CASSRRDRYEQYF | TGTGCCAGCTCACGCAGGGATCGCTACGAGCAGTACTTC
TRBJ2-7 | TRBV27 | TRBD1 | . | CASSQDRGRWQYF | TGTGCCAGCAGTCAGGACAGGGGGCGATGGCAGTACTTC
TRBJ2-7 | TRBV7-9 | . | few | CASSLALVDDEQYF | TGTGCCAGCAGCTTAGCGTTAGTCGATGACGAGCAGTACTTC
TRBJ2-3 | TRBV11-2 | . | few | CASSSDRSGTQYF | TGTGCCAGCAGCTCTGACCGTAGCGGTACGCAGTATTTT
TRBJ2-1 | TRBV27 | TRBD2 | . | CASSANLAGTTYNEQFF | TGTGCCAGCAGTGCCAACCTAGCGGGAACGACTTACAATGAGCAGTTCTTC
TRBJ2-1 | TRBV11-1 | . | few | CASTGPQSYNEQFF | TGTGCCAGCACGGGACCCCAATCTTACAATGAGCAGTTCTTC